The 7 T cell receptor beta chains below come from one sample, sequenced in a study of radiotherapy plus CTLA-4 blockade in lung cancer. Clones were read by immunoSEQ multiplex PCR, and TCRdb kept only the in-frame ones, dropping some. Here the sample spans about 120,000 clones, about four fifths being singletons. The sequences come from peripheral blood, collected from a patient treated with radiotherapy plus ipilimumab. These TCRs come from a human donor with non-small cell lung cancer who had a partial response to radiotherapy plus ipilimumab.

The table lists this clone with a few counts. The chain links TRBV7-9 to TRBJ1-2; D may be TRBD1 (5 bases). This CDR3 region has 13 residues. V lost 0 bases, J lost 6 bases, and 8 bases lay in between. The germline V gene has CDR1 SEHNR and CDR2 FQNEAQ (reference sequence). The chain's CDR3 is CASSLASGNGYTF. For the CDR3, the DNA is TGTGCCAGCAGCTTAGCATCAGGGAATGGCTACACCTTC. The variable domain in full, with the rest retrieved from reference TRBV7-9 and TRBJ1-2, is DTGVSQNPRHKITKRGQNVTFRCDPISEHNRLYWYRQTLGQGPEFLTYFQNEAQLEKSRLLSDRFSAERPKGSFSTLEIQRTEQGDSAMYLCASSLASGNGYTFGSGTRLTVV.

The table lists this clone with a count of one. The rearrangement uses TRBV15 and TRBJ2-3, with TRBD2 identical over 13 bases. With 11 bases clipped from V and 0 bases from J, the junction kept 5 bases outside the gene matches. This CDR3 has 15 residues. Germline V gene data show CDR1 as LNHNV and CDR2 as YYDKDF (reference sequence). In DNA form, the CDR3 reads TGTGCCGTCGGGACTAGCGGGACTAGCACAGATACGCAGTATTTT. Translating it yields CAVGTSGTSTDTQYF.

This clone occurred a few times. The chain combines TRBV10-3 with TRBJ2-5; D is unresolved. The CDR3 consists of 13 residues. Trimming stripped 0 bases from V and 3 bases from J, with 5 bases between. CDR1 is ENHRY, CDR2 SYGVKD, per germline. CDR3 region: CAISESEEETQYF. Written as DNA, the CDR3 is TGTGCCATCAGTGAGTCAGAGGAAGAGACCCAGTACTTC.

The chain uses TRBV5-1 and TRBJ2-7; 7 bases are a match to TRBD2. In germline, CDR1 is SGHRS, CDR2 YFSETQ. CDR3 length equals 16 residues. After removal of 0 bases from V and 9 bases from J, the junction contained 15 bases not matched to a gene. The CDR3 is CASSLVPSGRGAGQYF. The DNA of the CDR3 is TGCGCCAGCAGCTTGGTCCCTAGCGGTAGAGGTGCAGGGCAGTACTTC.

The genes are TRBV27 and TRBJ2-1, with TRBD2 matching 14 bases. There are 17 residues in the CDR3. Germline lookup yields CDR1 MNHEY and CDR2 SMNVEV (reference sequence). V dropped 3 bases and J dropped 9; count of bases not matched to a gene: 10. The CDR3 loop reads CASSFRLAGGPPGEQFF. CDR3 coding DNA: TGTGCCAGCAGTTTCAGACTAGCGGGAGGGCCGCCGGGTGAGCAGTTCTTC.

V is TRBV4-1 and J is TRBJ1-2; 7 bases are shared with TRBD1. V shed 0 bases and J 4 bases; nucleotides not matched to a gene: 8. Germline-derived CDR1 and CDR2 are MGHRA and YSYEKL. The CDR3 sequence is 16 residues long. CDR3 region: CASSQDARGISYGYTF. DNA for the CDR3: TGCGCCAGCAGCCAAGACGCCAGGGGGATAAGCTATGGCTACACCTTC.

This clone was recorded at least ten times. The V and J genes are TRBV7-9 and TRBJ2-3; TRBD2 is a possible D gene (6 bases). The CDR3 has 17 residues. Per germline, CDR1 SEHNR and CDR2 FQNEAQ (reference sequence). The ends were cut back, 1 base at V and 4 bases at J, with 18 bases in the middle. The CDR3 sequence: CASSLERVGRKSDTQYF. Written as DNA, the CDR3 is TGTGCCAGCAGCTTAGAGCGAGTCGGGAGAAAGTCAGATACGCAGTATTTT.